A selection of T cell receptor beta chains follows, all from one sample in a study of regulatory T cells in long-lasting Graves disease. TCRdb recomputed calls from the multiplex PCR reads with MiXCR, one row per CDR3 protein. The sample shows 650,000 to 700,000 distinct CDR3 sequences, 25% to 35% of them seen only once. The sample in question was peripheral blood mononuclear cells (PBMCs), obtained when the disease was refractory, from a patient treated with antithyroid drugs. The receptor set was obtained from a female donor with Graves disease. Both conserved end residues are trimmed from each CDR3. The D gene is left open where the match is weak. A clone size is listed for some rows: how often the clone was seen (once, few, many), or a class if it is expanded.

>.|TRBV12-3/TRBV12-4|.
ASSWNPKNEAF
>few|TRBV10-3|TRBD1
ASQRTGVTEAF
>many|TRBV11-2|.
ASSPQGTNIQY
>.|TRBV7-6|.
ASGALEGYEQY
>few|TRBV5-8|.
ASTPRGLANYGYT
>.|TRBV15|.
ATSRIRGQPQH
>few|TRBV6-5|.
ASSYNAQGYYGYT
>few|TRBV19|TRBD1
ASSSWTGGLMQPQH
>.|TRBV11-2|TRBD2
ASSRSGTNIQY
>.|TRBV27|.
ASSLIAGSSNQPQH
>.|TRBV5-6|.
ASRPDPFSNEQF
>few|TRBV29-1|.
SVEDRLGLDGYT
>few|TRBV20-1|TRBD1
SAEGTAFNSPLH
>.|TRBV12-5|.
ASGSINLLSGANVLT
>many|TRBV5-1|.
ASSLGLSGPTGELF
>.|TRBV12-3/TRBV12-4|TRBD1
ASKNPGQWALGYGYT
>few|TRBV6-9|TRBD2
ASSYYPTGGDYEQY
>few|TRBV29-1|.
SVESGRIYGYT
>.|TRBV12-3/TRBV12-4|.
ASAVGAGSLRGDQPQH
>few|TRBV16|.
ASSQNEVGSGNTIY
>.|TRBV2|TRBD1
ASSQAGGGGTEAF
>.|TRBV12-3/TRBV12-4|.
ASTKAQYSGNTIY
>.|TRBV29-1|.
SVDGETQY
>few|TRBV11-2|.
ASSPGQYGYT
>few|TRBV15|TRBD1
ATRGPDRGGQPQH
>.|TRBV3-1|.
ASSPRDTPYEQY
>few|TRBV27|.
ASSFWSSLGGEQY
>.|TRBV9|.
ASSVGWFIGARRNTEAF
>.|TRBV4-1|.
ASSPTLQGKGEKLF
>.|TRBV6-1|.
ASTRTVNYGYT
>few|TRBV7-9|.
ASSLVGTDTQY
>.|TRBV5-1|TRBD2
ASSFELAGGYNEQF
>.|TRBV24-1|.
ATSDHRSGETQY
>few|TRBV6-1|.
ASGEGNQPQH
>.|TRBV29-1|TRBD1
SVVGQVSEQY
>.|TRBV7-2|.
ASSPRWSEGQPQH
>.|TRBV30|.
AWSGRQETQY
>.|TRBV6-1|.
ASKTLMGLANTGELF
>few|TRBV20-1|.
SARVGSTRGYT
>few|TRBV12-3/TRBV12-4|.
ASSESPPGPPYEQY
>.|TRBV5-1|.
ASSLWQGIYEQY
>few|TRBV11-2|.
ASSLDKPFGKLNTEAF
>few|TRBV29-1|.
SVLEGGGEAF
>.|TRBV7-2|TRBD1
ASSLAGGTVEGIYGYT